This entry lists 10 T cell receptor beta chains sequenced from one sample in a study of T cell changes during pregnancy in multiple sclerosis. Assay: immunoSEQ multiplex PCR; the TCRdb copy retains only in-frame clones and omits some. This repertoire shows about 35,000 clones, 85% to 95% found once; its top ten account for around 0.45%. The source was CD4+ T cells from peripheral blood mononuclear cells, collected in the third trimester of pregnancy. All receptors come from a female donor in good health, enrolled as a control in a pregnancy study.

The chain is built from TRBV28 and TRBJ1-4, with 7 bases aligning to TRBD1. Germline V lookup: CDR1 MDHEN, CDR2 SYDVKM. There are 14 residues in the CDR3. Unmatched junction bases numbered 5, after V lost 2 bases and J lost 8 bases. The CDR3 sequence: CASSLNRGGEKLFF. DNA of the CDR3: TGTGCCAGCAGTTTAAACAGGGGCGGCGAAAAACTGTTTTTT.

The chain carries TRBV30 and TRBJ2-7, with a weak D call TRBD1 (5 bases). The germline V gene encodes CDR1 GTSNPN and CDR2 SVGIG (reference sequence). The CDR3 has 11 residues. With 3 bases removed from V and 5 bases from J, the gap between germline ends came to 8 bases. The CDR3 nucleotides read TGTGCCTGGAGACAGGAAAACGAGCAGTACTTC. This sequence encodes CAWRQENEQYF.

V is TRBV20-1 and J is TRBJ2-1; D unresolved. Per germline, CDR1 DFQATT and CDR2 SNEGSKA (reference sequence). The CDR3 consists of 11 residues. V was pared by 3 bases and J by 4 bases, with 4 bases between. The CDR3 bases are TGCAGTGCTAGCGGGTACAATGAGCAGTTCTTC. Its protein is CSASGYNEQFF.

The chain links TRBV19 to TRBJ1-2; no reliable D call. V was shortened by 3 bases and J by 2 bases, with 7 bases between the two germline ends. CDR1 is LNHDA and CDR2 is SQIVND in the germline V gene (reference sequence). The CDR3 covers 13 residues. Written as DNA, the CDR3 is TGTGCCAGTAGTATCCCGGGGAACTATGGCTACACCTTC. Protein sequence: CASSIPGNYGYTF.

V and J are TRBV5-1 and TRBJ2-2; TRBD1 agrees at 7 bases. Trimming removed 6 bases from V and 7 bases from J; junction bases left unmatched: 12. In germline, CDR1 is SGHRS, CDR2 YFSETQ. The CDR3 sequence is 15 residues long. The CDR3 nucleotides read TGCGCCAGCAAAAGACAGGGCGGTGAAATCGGGGAGCTGTTTTTT. It yields the protein CASKRQGGEIGELFF.

The chain uses TRBV18 and TRBJ1-5; D gene ambiguous. CDR3 size: 13 residues. V lost 6 bases to trimming and J lost 4 bases, with 10 bases between them. Germline lookup yields CDR1 KGHSH and CDR2 LQKENI. CDR3 DNA: TGTGCCAGCTCTTACGACATAAATCAGCCCCAGCATTTT. This codes for CASSYDINQPQHF.

The V call is TRBV14, the J call TRBJ2-3, with 7 nucleotides matching TRBD1. The CDR3 has 15 residues. V trimming: 1 base; J trimming: 2 bases; junction bases outside the gene matches: 3. In germline, CDR1 is SGHDN, CDR2 FVKESK. CDR3 protein: CASSQGGTDTDTQYF. CDR3 in DNA: TGTGCCAGCAGCCAAGGGGGGACAGACACAGATACGCAGTATTTT.

The chain employs TRBV7-9 and TRBJ1-1; no firm D call. This CDR3 region has 15 residues. The germline V and J ends were trimmed by 5 bases and 4 bases, with 17 bases remaining between them. Germline-derived CDR1 and CDR2 are SEHNR and FQNEAQ (reference sequence). The CDR3 loop reads CASSTDPGRITEAFF. In DNA, the CDR3 is TGTGCCAGCAGCACCGACCCGGGGAGGATCACTGAAGCTTTCTTT. Based on the CDR3 plus reference TRBV7-9 and TRBJ1-1, the full variable domain is DTGVSQNPRHKITKRGQNVTFRCDPISEHNRLYWYRQTLGQGPEFLTYFQNEAQLEKSRLLSDRFSAERPKGSFSTLEIQRTEQGDSAMYLCASSTDPGRITEAFFGQGTRLTVV.

This chain connects TRBV28 to TRBJ2-7, with a possible D match to TRBD1 (5 bases). The V end was cut by 5 bases, the J end by 0 bases, with 17 bases between. The CDR3 length is 16 residues. From germline, CDR1 is MDHEN and CDR2 SYDVKM. CDR3 coding DNA: TGTGCCAGCAGTCTAGGGGCAGGGCTGAGCTCCTACGAGCAGTACTTC. Its translation: CASSLGAGLSSYEQYF.

The chain is built from TRBV7-2 and TRBJ2-1; 12 bases are a match to TRBD2. The J segment lost 7 bases and the V segment lost 2 bases, leaving 6 bases of the junction unmatched. Germline loops: CDR1 SGHTA, CDR2 FQGNSA. CDR3 length equals 16 residues. Here the CDR3 reads CASSLRTSGAVNEQFF. CDR3 coding DNA: TGTGCCAGCAGCTTACGGACTAGCGGGGCGGTAAATGAGCAGTTCTTC.